The 9 T cell receptor beta chains below were found in one sample sequenced in a study of cytomegalovirus exposure and HLA in healthy donors. The data were produced by immunoSEQ multiplex PCR, yet TCRdb's version contains in-frame clones alone and is incomplete. The data show roughly 250,000 clones, 90% seen once. Sequenced sample: PBMCs. These receptors were taken from a woman younger than 35 in good health and CMV-seronegative.

The chain recombines TRBV25-1 with TRBJ2-6; 11 nucleotides agree with TRBD2. CDR1 is MGHDK, CDR2 SYGVNS, per germline. The CDR3 runs to 16 residues. V lost 8 bases to trimming and J lost 0 bases; unmatched junction nucleotides: 3. This CDR3 reads CASGSGGDSGANVLTF. The DNA for the CDR3 is TGTGCCAGCGGTAGCGGGGGGGACTCTGGGGCCAACGTCCTGACTTTC.

The gene calls are TRBV6-5 and TRBJ2-7, with 8 positions matching TRBD1. CDR1 and CDR2 from the germline V gene are MNHEY and SVGAGI. V shed 7 bases and J 3 bases; nucleotides not matched to a gene: 8. This CDR3 region has 14 residues. The CDR3 sequence is CASKSGTGLYEQYF. The CDR3, as DNA: TGTGCCAGCAAATCCGGGACAGGCCTCTACGAGCAGTACTTC.

The V and J genes are TRBV7-2 and TRBJ1-1, with 8 bases matching TRBD1. V was pared by 2 bases and J by 4 bases, with 3 bases of the junction left unmatched. Germline V gene data show CDR1 as SGHTA and CDR2 as FQGNSA. The CDR3 contains 14 residues. The CDR3 coding sequence is TGTGCCAGCAGCTTACACAGGGGGGTCACTGAAGCTTTCTTT. This sequence encodes CASSLHRGVTEAFF.

The chain combines TRBV7-2 with TRBJ1-2; possibly TRBD1 for D (5 bases). The ends were cut back, 2 bases at V and 6 bases at J, with 13 bases in the middle. This CDR3 contains 14 residues. Germline lookup yields CDR1 SGHTA and CDR2 FQGNSA. The CDR3, as DNA: TGTGCCAGCAGCTTAACGTTTCAGGGCGATGGCTACACCTTC. Encoded protein: CASSLTFQGDGYTF. Supplemented by reference TRBV7-2 and TRBJ1-2, the full variable domain reads GAGVSQSPSNKVTEKGKDVELRCDPISGHTALYWYRQSLGQGLEFLIYFQGNSAPDKSGLPSDRFSAERTGGSVSTLTIQRTQQEDSAVYLCASSLTFQGDGYTFGSGTRLTVV.

The chain joins TRBV14 to TRBJ2-3; 9 nucleotides align to TRBD1. Germline CDR1 and CDR2: SGHDN and FVKESK. Trimming cost V 0 bases and J 4 bases; bases outside gene matches: 2. The CDR3 is 15 residues long. The chain's CDR3 is CASSQDRQGADTQYF. The CDR3 DNA reads TGTGCCAGCAGCCAAGATAGACAGGGGGCAGATACGCAGTATTTT. The whole variable domain, filled in from reference TRBV14 and TRBJ2-3, reads EAGVTQFPSHSVIEKGQTVTLRCDPISGHDNLYWYRRVMGKEIKFLLHFVKESKQDESGMPNNRFLAERTGGTYSTLKVQPAELEDSGVYFCASSQDRQGADTQYFGPGTRLTVL.

The V call is TRBV28, the J call TRBJ2-2; D unclear. Between the trimmed V and J ends, which lost 2 bases and 2 bases, there was a span of 9 bases. The V gene's germline CDR1 is MDHEN and CDR2 SYDVKM. The CDR3 is made up of 15 amino acids. The CDR3 nucleotides are TGTGCCAGCAGTTTAAGTGGCACCAACACCGGGGAGCTGTTTTTT. Protein: CASSLSGTNTGELFF.

The CDR3 DNA sequence: TGTGCCAGCAGCCAAAACCCGGACAGGGGGCTCGTAAATAATTCACCCCTCCACTTT. Amino acids: CASSQNPDRGLVNNSPLHF. This chain joins TRBV9 and TRBJ1-6; 11 bases line up with TRBD1. Losses at the gene ends were 4 bases for V and 5 bases for J; bases not matched to a gene: 14. The CDR3 extends over 19 amino acids. The germline V gene has CDR1 SGDLS and CDR2 YYNGEE.

The CDR3 coding sequence is TGTGCCAGCAGCTTGGAGGGGTTTGTGACCCAGTACTTC. Encoded protein: CASSLEGFVTQYF. The J gene is TRBJ2-5, the V gene TRBV5-5; D perhaps matches TRBD1 (5 bases). Germline CDR1 is SGHKS and CDR2 is YYEKEE (reference sequence). V shed 0 bases and J shed 7 bases, with 10 bases lying between them. The CDR3 consists of 13 residues.

This chain connects TRBV2 to TRBJ2-7; a possible D gene is TRBD2 (7 bases). This CDR3 is built from 15 residues. The germline V gene encodes CDR1 SNHLY and CDR2 FYNNEI. V was shortened by 5 bases and J by 2 bases, with 16 bases between the two germline ends. The CDR3 here is CASSSGRGGAYEQYF. CDR3 nucleotides: TGTGCCAGCAGTTCCGGTCGAGGGGGGGCCTACGAGCAGTACTTC.